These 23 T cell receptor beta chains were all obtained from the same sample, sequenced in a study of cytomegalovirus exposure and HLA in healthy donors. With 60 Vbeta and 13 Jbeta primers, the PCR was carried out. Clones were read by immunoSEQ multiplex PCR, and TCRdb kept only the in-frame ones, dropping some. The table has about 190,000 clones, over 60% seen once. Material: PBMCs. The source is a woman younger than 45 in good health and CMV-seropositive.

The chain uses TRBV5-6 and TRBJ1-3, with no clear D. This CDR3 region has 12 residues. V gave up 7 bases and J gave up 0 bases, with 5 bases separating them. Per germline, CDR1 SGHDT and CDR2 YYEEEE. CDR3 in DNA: TGTGCCAGCGGCATCTCTGGAAACACCATATATTTT. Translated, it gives CASGISGNTIYF.

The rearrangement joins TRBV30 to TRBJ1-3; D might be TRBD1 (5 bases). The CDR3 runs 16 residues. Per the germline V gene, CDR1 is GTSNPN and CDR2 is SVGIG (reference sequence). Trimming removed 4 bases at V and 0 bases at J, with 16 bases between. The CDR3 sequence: CAWTLGAAYSGNTIYF. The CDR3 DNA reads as TGTGCCTGGACCCTAGGGGCAGCCTACTCTGGAAACACCATATATTTT.

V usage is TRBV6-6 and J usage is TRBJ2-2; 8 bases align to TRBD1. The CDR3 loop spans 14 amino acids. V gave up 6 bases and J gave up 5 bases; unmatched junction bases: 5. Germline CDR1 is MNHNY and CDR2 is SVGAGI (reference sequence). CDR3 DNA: TGTGCCAGCAGAACAGGGGGTGCTACCGGGGAGCTGTTTTTT. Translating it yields CASRTGGATGELFF.

CDR3 residues: CASNIRTGGNTGELFF. CDR3 bases: TGTGCCAGTAATATCAGGACAGGGGGGAACACCGGGGAGCTGTTTTTT. The genes are TRBV19 and TRBJ2-2; 10 bases agree with TRBD1. The CDR3 totals 16 residues. J was trimmed by 1 base and V by 7 bases; bases with no gene match: 6. The germline V gene has CDR1 LNHDA and CDR2 SQIVND (reference sequence). The complete variable domain, with remaining parts taken from reference TRBV19 and TRBJ2-2, reads DGGITQSPKYLFRKEGQNVTLSCEQNLNHDAMYWYRQDPGQGLRLIYYSQIVNDFQKGDIAEGYSVSREKKESFPLTVTSAQKNPTAFYLCASNIRTGGNTGELFFGEGSRLTVL.

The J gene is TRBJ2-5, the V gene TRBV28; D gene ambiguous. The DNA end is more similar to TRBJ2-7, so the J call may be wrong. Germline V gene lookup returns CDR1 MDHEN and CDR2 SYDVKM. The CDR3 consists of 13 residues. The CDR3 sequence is CASSYPSSYEQYF. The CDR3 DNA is TGTGCCAGCAGTTACCCCTCCTCCTACGAGCAGTACTTC.

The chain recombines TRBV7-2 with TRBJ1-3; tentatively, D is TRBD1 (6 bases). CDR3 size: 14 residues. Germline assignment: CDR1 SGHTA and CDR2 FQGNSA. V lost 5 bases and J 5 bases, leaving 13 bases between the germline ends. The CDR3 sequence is CASSTGYNRNTIYF. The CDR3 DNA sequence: TGTGCCAGCAGCACAGGGTACAACCGAAACACCATATATTTT.

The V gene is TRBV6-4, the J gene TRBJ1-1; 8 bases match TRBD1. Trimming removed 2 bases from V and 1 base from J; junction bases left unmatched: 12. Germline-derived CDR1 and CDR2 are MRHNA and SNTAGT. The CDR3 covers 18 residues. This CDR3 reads CASSDKGKTGQENTEAFF. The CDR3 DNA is TGTGCCAGCAGTGACAAGGGTAAAACGGGACAGGAGAACACTGAAGCTTTCTTT.

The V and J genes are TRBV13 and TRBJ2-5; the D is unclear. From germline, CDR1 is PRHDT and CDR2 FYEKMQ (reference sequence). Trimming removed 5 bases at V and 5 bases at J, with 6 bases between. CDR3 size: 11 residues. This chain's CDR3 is CASSPGETQYF. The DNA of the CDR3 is TGTGCCAGCAGCCCCGGGGAGACCCAGTACTTC.

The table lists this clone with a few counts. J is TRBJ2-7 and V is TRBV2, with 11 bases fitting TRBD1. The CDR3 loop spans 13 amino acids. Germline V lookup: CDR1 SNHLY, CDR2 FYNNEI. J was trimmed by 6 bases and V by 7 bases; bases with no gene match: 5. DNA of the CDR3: TGTGCCAGCACCTCCGGACAGGGGGCCGAGCAGTACTTC. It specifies CASTSGQGAEQYF.

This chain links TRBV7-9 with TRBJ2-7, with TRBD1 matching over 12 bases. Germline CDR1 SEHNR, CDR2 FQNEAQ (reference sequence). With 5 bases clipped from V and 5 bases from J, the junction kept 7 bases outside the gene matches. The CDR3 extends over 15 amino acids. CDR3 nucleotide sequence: TGTGCCAGCAGCCTCAGGGGGGACAGGGGGCACGAGCAGTACTTC. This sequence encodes CASSLRGDRGHEQYF.

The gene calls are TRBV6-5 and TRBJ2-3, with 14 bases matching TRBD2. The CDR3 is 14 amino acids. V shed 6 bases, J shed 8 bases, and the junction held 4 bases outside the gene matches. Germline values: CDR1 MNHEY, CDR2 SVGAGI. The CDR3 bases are TGTGCCAGCAGGACTAGCGGGGGGGCGGGTACGCAGTATTTT. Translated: CASRTSGGAGTQYF.

Here the CDR3 reads CASSQVGQGNTIYF. Written as DNA, the CDR3 is TGTGCCAGCAGCCAAGTGGGACAGGGAAACACCATATATTTT. The chain recombines TRBV14 with TRBJ1-3; 7 bases fit TRBD1. The germline CDR1 and CDR2 sequences are SGHDN and FVKESK. V lost 1 base and J lost 4; bases outside the gene matches: 1. The CDR3 sequence is 14 residues long.

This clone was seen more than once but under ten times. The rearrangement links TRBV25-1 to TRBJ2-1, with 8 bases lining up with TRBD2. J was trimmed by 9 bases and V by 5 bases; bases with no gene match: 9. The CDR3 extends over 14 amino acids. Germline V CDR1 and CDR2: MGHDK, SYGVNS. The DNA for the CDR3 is TGTGCCAGCAGTTTTGCGGGAGGCGACAGTGAGCAGTTCTTC. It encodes CASSFAGGDSEQFF.

CDR3 nucleotide sequence: TGCAGCGTTGAAGAGTGGGGTCTAGCGGGGGTCACAGATACGCAGTATTTT. This translates into CSVEEWGLAGVTDTQYF. The rearrangement joins TRBV29-1 to TRBJ2-3, with TRBD2 identical over 10 bases. Germline values: CDR1 SQVTM, CDR2 ANQGSEA. The V gene end was trimmed by 0 bases and the J gene end by 2 bases; junction bases not matched to a gene: 8. This CDR3 has 17 residues.

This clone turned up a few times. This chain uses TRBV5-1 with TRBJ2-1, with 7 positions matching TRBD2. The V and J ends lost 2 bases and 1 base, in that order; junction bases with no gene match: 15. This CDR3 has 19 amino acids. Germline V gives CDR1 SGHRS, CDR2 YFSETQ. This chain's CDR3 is CASSFGLSGGERSYNEQFF. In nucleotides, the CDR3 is TGCGCCAGCAGCTTTGGACTTTCTGGGGGGGAACGGTCCTACAATGAGCAGTTCTTC.

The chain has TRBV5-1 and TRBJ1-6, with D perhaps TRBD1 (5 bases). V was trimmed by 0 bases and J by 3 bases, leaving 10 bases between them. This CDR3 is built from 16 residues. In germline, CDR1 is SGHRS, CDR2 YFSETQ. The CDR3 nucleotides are TGCGCCAGCAGCTTGGCTGTGGGGGGCTATAATTCACCCCTCCACTTT. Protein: CASSLAVGGYNSPLHF.

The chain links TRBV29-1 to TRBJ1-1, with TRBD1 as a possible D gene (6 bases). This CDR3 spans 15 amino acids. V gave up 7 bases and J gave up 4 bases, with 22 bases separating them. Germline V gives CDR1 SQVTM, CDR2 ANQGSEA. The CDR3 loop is CSGYPPFSGATEAFF. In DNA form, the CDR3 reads TGCAGCGGTTACCCCCCCTTTTCAGGGGCCACTGAAGCTTTCTTT.

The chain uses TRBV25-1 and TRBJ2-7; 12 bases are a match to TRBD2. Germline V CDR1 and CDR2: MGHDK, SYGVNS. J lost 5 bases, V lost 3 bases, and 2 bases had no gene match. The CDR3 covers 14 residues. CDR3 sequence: CASSDRLAGDEQYF. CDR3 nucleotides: TGTGCCAGCAGTGACCGACTAGCGGGAGACGAGCAGTACTTC.

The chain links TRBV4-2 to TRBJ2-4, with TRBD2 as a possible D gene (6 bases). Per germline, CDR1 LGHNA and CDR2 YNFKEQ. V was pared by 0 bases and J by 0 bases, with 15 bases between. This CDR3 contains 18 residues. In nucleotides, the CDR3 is TGTGCCAGCAGCCAAGATCAAGGTTGGGGACTAGCCAAAAACATTCAGTACTTC. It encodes CASSQDQGWGLAKNIQYF.

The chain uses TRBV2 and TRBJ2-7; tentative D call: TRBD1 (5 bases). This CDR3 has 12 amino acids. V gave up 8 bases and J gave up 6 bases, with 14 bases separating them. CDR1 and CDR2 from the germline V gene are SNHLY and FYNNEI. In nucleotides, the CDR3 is TGTGCCAGCGGCCGCTGGGGCATCGAGCAGTACTTC. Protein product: CASGRWGIEQYF.

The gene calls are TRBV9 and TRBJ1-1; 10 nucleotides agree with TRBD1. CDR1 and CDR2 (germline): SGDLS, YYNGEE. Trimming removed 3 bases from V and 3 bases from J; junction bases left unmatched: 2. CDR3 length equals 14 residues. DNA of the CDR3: TGTGCCAGCAGCGGGACAGGGGGAGACACTGAAGCTTTCTTT. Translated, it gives CASSGTGGDTEAFF.

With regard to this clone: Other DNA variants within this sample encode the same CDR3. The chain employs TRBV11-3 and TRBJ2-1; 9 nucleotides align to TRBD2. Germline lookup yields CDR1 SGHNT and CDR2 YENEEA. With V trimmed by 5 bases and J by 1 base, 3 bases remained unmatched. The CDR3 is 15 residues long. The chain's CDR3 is CASSRSGGSYNEQFF. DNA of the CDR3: TGTGCCAGCAGCCGTAGCGGGGGTTCCTACAATGAGCAGTTCTTC. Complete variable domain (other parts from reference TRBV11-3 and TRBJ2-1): EAGVVQSPRYKIIEKKQPVAFWCNPISGHNTLYWYLQNLGQGPELLIRYENEEAVDDSQLPKDRFSAERLKGVDSTLKIQPAELGDSAVYLCASSRSGGSYNEQFFGPGTRLTVL.

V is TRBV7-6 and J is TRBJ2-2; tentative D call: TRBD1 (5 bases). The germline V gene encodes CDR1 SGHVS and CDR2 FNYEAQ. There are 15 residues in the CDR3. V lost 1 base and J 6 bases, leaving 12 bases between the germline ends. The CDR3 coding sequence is TGTGCCAGCAGCTTAGACCCTATAGGGGCCGGGGAGCTGTTTTTT. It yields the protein CASSLDPIGAGELFF.